This note documents a single T cell receptor (beta chain) sequence. Its antigen is unknown. The people who gave samples were healthy Caucasians from Russia, aged about 6 to 100. The record originates from a study of blood T cells in healthy people across ages. Looking at the study overall: Per two T cells, about one barcoded beta molecule was captured through template switching.

This CDR3 spans 16 amino acids. In germline, CDR1 is SGHRS, CDR2 YFSETQ. Trimming pared 1 base from V and 2 bases from J, leaving 12 bases between. Study results and limitations: Compared with aged donors, long-lived donors showed fewer expanded clones, suggesting selection. In these data, TCR beta diversity tracked strongly with naive T cell percentage.

A sample-barcoded 5' primer and a J-beta primer mix were used in a second PCR of roughly 7 to 12 cycles. TCRdb used MiXCR to reprocess the 5' RACE reads, holding one entry per CDR3 protein. This table has 1.2 million to 1.5 million distinct CDR3 sequences, approximately 63% appearing once. Sequencing was done on a sample of blood. This sequence joins TRBV5-1 and TRBJ2-2; the D gene is possibly TRBD2 (6 bases). The origin of this receptor is a man younger than 35 in good health. The DNA of the CDR3 is TGCGCCAGCAGCTTGCAGATAGCGGCTAACACCGGGGAGCTGTTTTTT. Translated: CASSLQIAANTGELFF.